Each of the 7 T cell receptor beta chains below was sequenced from the same sample in a study of brain metastases from non-small cell lung cancer. Sequenced by immunoSEQ multiplex PCR; TCRdb stores in-frame clones only, minus some. Of about 1,800 clones in the sample, less than 90% were seen once. Sequenced input: primary lung tumor tissue. The receptors derive from a donor over 35 with non-small cell lung cancer.

Points on this clone: This CDR3 is also generated by other DNA sequences in the sample. The chain recombines TRBV19 with TRBJ1-2; D is perhaps TRBD1 (5 bases). The CDR3 has 13 residues. The germline gives CDR1 LNHDA, CDR2 SQIVND (reference sequence). Trimming left V 6 bases short and J 2 bases short, with 10 bases between. The CDR3 loop is CASSREGNYGYTF. The CDR3 DNA reads as TGTGCCAGTAGCAGGGAGGGGAACTATGGCTACACCTTC.

The chain recombines TRBV6-5 with TRBJ1-6; the match to TRBD1 covers 9 bases. With V trimmed by 0 bases and J by 8 bases, 2 bases remained unmatched. The CDR3 extends over 15 amino acids. The germline V gene has CDR1 MNHEY and CDR2 SVGAGI. The CDR3 coding sequence is TGTGCCAGCAGTTACTCCAGGGACAGGGATTCACCCCTCCACTTT. It is translated as CASSYSRDRDSPLHF.

This clone was recorded a few times. This chain joins TRBV28 and TRBJ1-1; no reliable D call. Trimming left V 5 bases short and J 8 bases short, with 9 bases between. The CDR3 has 11 amino acids. Germline V gives CDR1 MDHEN, CDR2 SYDVKM. The DNA of the CDR3 is TGTGCCAGCAGTCAGAATAGCGAAGCTTTCTTT. Amino acid sequence: CASSQNSEAFF. Supplemented by reference TRBV28 and TRBJ1-1, the full variable domain reads DVKVTQSSRYLVKRTGEKVFLECVQDMDHENMFWYRQDPGLGLRLIYFSYDVKMKEKGDIPEGYSVSREKKERFSLILESASTNQTSMYLCASSQNSEAFFGQGTRLTVV.

This sequence joins TRBV7-9 and TRBJ1-2; weak D call: TRBD1 (5 bases). There are 13 residues in the CDR3. V was pared by 2 bases and J by 8 bases, with 12 bases between. Germline values: CDR1 SEHNR, CDR2 FQNEAQ (reference sequence). The CDR3 nucleotides are TGTGCCAGCAGCTTACCCAACAGGAACGGCTACACCTTC. Its translation is CASSLPNRNGYTF. The complete variable domain, with remaining parts taken from reference TRBV7-9 and TRBJ1-2, reads DTGVSQNPRHKITKRGQNVTFRCDPISEHNRLYWYRQTLGQGPEFLTYFQNEAQLEKSRLLSDRFSAERPKGSFSTLEIQRTEQGDSAMYLCASSLPNRNGYTFGSGTRLTVV.

The V and J genes are TRBV7-2 and TRBJ2-2; D call uncertain. CDR1 and CDR2 from the germline V gene are SGHTA and FQGNSA. The V gene lost 2 bases and the J gene lost 2 bases, with 12 bases spanning the gap. The length of the CDR3 is 16 residues. Here the CDR3 DNA reads TGTGCCAGCAGCTTATTTCTTTGGGGAAACACCGGGGAGCTGTTTTTT. This codes for CASSLFLWGNTGELFF.

The rearrangement links TRBV2 to TRBJ1-1; D may be TRBD1 (5 bases). CDR1 and CDR2 from the germline V gene are SNHLY and FYNNEI. This CDR3 contains 13 residues. Deletions cut 6 bases from V and 1 base from J, with 9 bases between. CDR3 nucleotides: TGTGCCAGCAGACTTCAGGGGAACACTGAAGCTTTCTTT. This codes for CASRLQGNTEAFF. Combining the CDR3 with reference TRBV2 and TRBJ1-1 gives the whole variable domain EPEVTQTPSHQVTQMGQEVILRCVPISNHLYFYWYRQILGQKVEFLVSFYNNEISEKSEIFDDQFSVERPDGSNFTLKIRSTKLEDSAMYFCASRLQGNTEAFFGQGTRLTVV.

V gene TRBV28 combines with J gene TRBJ1-1; D is possibly TRBD1 (5 bases). Trimming removed 3 bases at V and 10 bases at J, with 12 bases between. Germline V gene sequence: CDR1 MDHEN, CDR2 SYDVKM. CDR3 length: 12 amino acids. CDR3 nucleotide sequence: TGTGCCAGCAGTTTTTCGGGGCTTGTAGCTTTCTTT. This encodes CASSFSGLVAFF.